One and the same sample provided the 17 T cell receptor beta chains below, sequenced in a study of cytomegalovirus exposure and HLA in healthy donors. This PCR relied on a set of 60 Vbeta primers and 13 Jbeta primers. Data came from immunoSEQ multiplex PCR; TCRdb stores just in-frame clones and leaves some out. This sample carries about 190,000 clones, roughly three quarters of them seen once, and the ten largest clones take 1.5% to 2%. The specimen was PBMCs. The receptors shown here come from a young woman in good health and CMV-seronegative.

Only a few counts were recorded for this clone. CDR3 residues: CASSQVYGGENTIYF. CDR3 sequence (DNA): TGCGCCAGCAGCCAAGTGTACGGGGGAGAAAACACCATATATTTT. The rearrangement joins TRBV4-3 to TRBJ1-3; TRBD1 might be the D (5 bases). The CDR3 runs to 15 residues. The V and J ends lost 1 base and 6 bases respectively, with 13 bases between them. In germline, CDR1 is LGHNA, CDR2 YSLEER.

Concerning this clone: Relative to the germline gene, one junction end is altered; a read error may explain this. The chain couples TRBV7-9 to TRBJ1-1; a weak D match, TRBD1 (6 bases). The V gene's germline CDR1 is SEHNR and CDR2 FQNEAQ (reference sequence). The CDR3 loop spans 12 amino acids. The CDR3 region is CSSSFDRTEAFF. CDR3 nucleotide sequence: TGTTCCAGCAGCTTTGACAGGACTGAAGCTTTCTTT.

This chain connects TRBV28 to TRBJ1-4, with TRBD1 matching over 7 bases. Germline V CDR1 and CDR2: MDHEN, SYDVKM. With 8 bases clipped from V and 4 bases from J, the junction kept 10 bases outside the gene matches. CDR3 length: 15 residues. The CDR3 sequence is CASQRGTAFNEKLFF. Here the CDR3 DNA reads TGTGCCAGCCAACGCGGGACAGCTTTTAATGAAAAACTGTTTTTT.

J is TRBJ2-2 and V is TRBV27; 9 bases map to TRBD1. Germline V gene data show CDR1 as MNHEY and CDR2 as SMNVEV (reference sequence). The length of the CDR3 is 15 residues. V lost 5 bases, J lost 6 bases, and 7 bases stayed unmatched. Here the CDR3 reads CASSNRTGVPGELFF. The CDR3 bases are TGTGCCAGCAGTAACCGGACAGGGGTGCCCGGGGAGCTGTTTTTT.

The chain links TRBV6-5 to TRBJ1-5; D is undetermined. Germline V CDR1 and CDR2: MNHEY, SVGAGI. There are 13 residues in the CDR3. V was cut by 3 bases and J by 0 bases, with 3 bases left in between. This CDR3 reads CASSYNSNQPQHF. Written as DNA, the CDR3 is TGTGCCAGCAGTTATAATAGCAATCAGCCCCAGCATTTT.

V gene TRBV11-2 combines with J gene TRBJ1-1; D not certain. Germline loops: CDR1 SGHAT, CDR2 FQNNGV. This CDR3 is built from 13 residues. V was shortened by 1 base and J by 3 bases, with 6 bases between the two germline ends. Written as DNA, the CDR3 is TGTGCCAGCAGCTTAGTGGGCTACACTGAAGCTTTCTTT. Its translation: CASSLVGYTEAFF.

The chain combines TRBV4-1 with TRBJ2-3, with 7 bases that match TRBD2. V trimming: 3 bases; J trimming: 4 bases; junction bases outside the gene matches: 13. Germline CDR1 is MGHRA and CDR2 is YSYEKL. The CDR3 loop spans 17 amino acids. CDR3 DNA sequence: TGCGCCAGCAGCCAGACCGTCAGTGGCGGGAGCGCAGATACGCAGTATTTT. Protein product: CASSQTVSGGSADTQYF.

This clone has a single count. The V gene is TRBV28, the J gene TRBJ1-6; perhaps TRBD1 as D (5 bases). Looked up from germline, CDR1 is MDHEN and CDR2 is SYDVKM. Trimming stripped 2 bases from V and 7 bases from J, with 9 bases between. This CDR3 has 14 residues. In DNA form, the CDR3 reads TGTGCCAGCAGTTTAGGGGCAGAAAATTCACCCCTCCACTTT. It yields the protein CASSLGAENSPLHF.

This clone is a singleton in its sample. The rearrangement uses TRBV6-1 and TRBJ2-6; 9 bases agree with TRBD1. J gave up 1 base and V 3 bases, and 7 bases lay outside the gene matches. This CDR3 has 18 residues. Germline V gene sequence: CDR1 MNHNS, CDR2 SASEGT. The CDR3 here is CASSEGTGFLSGANVLTF. The CDR3 DNA sequence: TGTGCCAGCAGTGAGGGGACAGGGTTTTTATCTGGGGCCAACGTCCTGACTTTC.

This rearrangement joins TRBV25-1 to TRBJ2-2; D is perhaps TRBD1 (5 bases). Between the trimmed V and J ends, which lost 4 bases and 1 base, there was a span of 10 bases. Per the germline V gene, CDR1 is MGHDK and CDR2 is SYGVNS. The CDR3 loop spans 15 amino acids. The CDR3 nucleotides are TGTGCCAGCAGTGGACAGATGTTGAACACCGGGGAGCTGTTTTTT. It is translated as CASSGQMLNTGELFF.

The V and J genes are TRBV11-3 and TRBJ2-3; TRBD2 might be the D (6 bases). The V end lost 5 bases, the J end lost 0 bases, and 12 bases lay between the germline ends. Germline V gene lookup returns CDR1 SGHNT and CDR2 YENEEA. The length of the CDR3 is 15 residues. CDR3 loop: CASSPGVRSTDTQYF. CDR3 nucleotides: TGTGCCAGCAGCCCGGGGGTGAGGAGCACAGATACGCAGTATTTT.

The V gene is TRBV2, the J gene TRBJ2-2, with TRBD1 as a possible D gene (5 bases). The germline V and J ends were trimmed by 0 bases and 6 bases, with 11 bases remaining between them. This CDR3 is 15 amino acids long. Germline lookup yields CDR1 SNHLY and CDR2 FYNNEI. CDR3 amino acids: CASSEAARGAGELFF. The CDR3 nucleotides read TGTGCCAGCAGTGAAGCGGCAAGGGGCGCCGGGGAGCTGTTTTTT.

Here the CDR3 DNA reads TGTGCCAGCAGCTTAGAAGGGGGCACAGATACGCAGTATTTT. Protein product: CASSLEGGTDTQYF. This chain joins TRBV7-3 and TRBJ2-3, with a weak D call TRBD1 (5 bases). V lost 2 bases to trimming and J lost 1 base, with 7 bases between them. Germline V CDR1 and CDR2: SGHTA, FQGTGA. The CDR3 consists of 14 residues.

The chain carries TRBV7-9 and TRBJ2-1, with 8 bases fitting TRBD1. With 1 base clipped from V and 6 bases from J, the junction kept 8 bases outside the gene matches. Germline CDR1 and CDR2: SEHNR and FQNEAQ (reference sequence). This CDR3 has 16 amino acids. CDR3 sequence reads: CASSLGGRGRGNEQFF. The CDR3 nucleotides are TGTGCCAGCAGCTTAGGTGGCAGGGGGCGAGGCAATGAGCAGTTCTTC.

V gene TRBV28 combines with J gene TRBJ1-2, with 12 positions matching TRBD1. Trimming took 5 bases from V and 4 from J; bases not matched to a gene: 17. The germline CDR1 and CDR2 sequences are MDHEN and SYDVKM. This CDR3 is 19 amino acids long. Here the CDR3 DNA reads TGTGCCAGCAGTGACCAAGCCCGGGACAGGGGGCGGTTTATCTATGGCTACACCTTC. It translates to CASSDQARDRGRFIYGYTF.

The chain has TRBV7-8 and TRBJ1-1; 7 bases line up with TRBD1. The CDR3 loop spans 14 amino acids. Germline CDR1 reads SGHVS; CDR2 reads FQNEAQ. V shed 4 bases and J 1 base; nucleotides not matched to a gene: 3. The CDR3 here is CASSSHRGNTEAFF. The CDR3 DNA follows: TGTGCCAGCAGCTCCCACAGGGGGAACACTGAAGCTTTCTTT.

The CDR3 loop is CAWSVGAGENSPLHF. CDR3 coding DNA: TGTGCCTGGAGTGTAGGGGCAGGGGAAAATTCACCCCTCCACTTT. The chain has TRBV30 and TRBJ1-6, with D tentatively TRBD1 (6 bases). CDR1 is GTSNPN, CDR2 SVGIG, per germline (reference sequence). The CDR3 has 15 residues. V was pared by 0 bases and J by 7 bases, with 13 bases between.